This T cell receptor (beta chain) was captured by sequencing in a study of Ad26.COV2.S vaccination and SARS-CoV-2 variants. This clone appeared a single time. The CDR3 runs 15 residues. Trimming took off 10 bases at V and 2 bases at J, with 19 bases between the two ends. Germline lookup yields CDR1 MNHEY and CDR2 SVGAGI. Libraries were prepared by immunoSEQ multiplex PCR; TCRdb keeps only in-frame clonotypes and omits some of them. The table lists fewer than 150,000 clones, 70% to 90% of them singletons. The rearrangement joins TRBV6-5 to TRBJ2-3; D tentatively reads TRBD1 or TRBD2 (6 bases each). Specimen: peripheral blood, collected after recovery from COVID-19. The sequence came from a human donor who had recovered from COVID-19. The CDR3 reads CATTSEWTATDTQYF. As DNA, the CDR3 is TGTGCCACGACTAGTGAATGGACAGCCACAGATACGCAGTATTTT.